The 9 T cell receptor beta chains below were found in one sample sequenced in a study of blood T cell repertoires in COVID-19. TCRdb's table, derived via immunoSEQ multiplex PCR, lists solely in-frame clones and lacks some. The sample has 120,000 or so clones; roughly 69% are singletons. Sequenced input: peripheral blood. The receptors were sampled from a woman aged 70-85 years with acute or convalescent COVID-19.

The rearrangement links TRBV7-9 to TRBJ2-1; D gene ambiguous. V dropped 1 base and J dropped 3 bases, with 7 bases sitting between them. CDR1 and CDR2 from the germline V gene are SEHNR and FQNEAQ (reference sequence). There are 14 residues in the CDR3. The CDR3 DNA follows: TGTGCCAGCAGCTTAGGCCAGAACTACAATGAGCAGTTCTTC. Translating gives CASSLGQNYNEQFF.

The DNA of the CDR3 is TGTGCCAGCAGCGTAGAGGGCGGGAACACAGATACGCAGTATTTT. Its protein is CASSVEGGNTDTQYF. The rearrangement links TRBV9 to TRBJ2-3, with D possibly matching TRBD2 (6 bases). The CDR3 runs 15 residues. The V and J ends lost 0 bases and 2 bases respectively, with 10 bases between them. Germline assignment: CDR1 SGDLS and CDR2 YYNGEE.

This clone was recorded only once. The rearrangement joins TRBV29-1 to TRBJ2-7; the match to TRBD2 covers 9 bases. After removal of 7 bases from V and 3 bases from J, the junction contained 10 bases not matched to a gene. In germline, CDR1 is SQVTM, CDR2 ANQGSEA. CDR3 length: 14 amino acids. The CDR3 bases are TGCAGCGCCTTGCGGGAGGGGAATATCTACGAGCAGTACTTC. It specifies CSALREGNIYEQYF.

This chain links TRBV6-1 with TRBJ1-1, with D maybe TRBD1 (6 bases). The CDR3 totals 15 residues. The V end was cut by 0 bases, the J end by 1 base, with 9 bases between. CDR1 MNHNS and CDR2 SASEGT come from the germline V gene. The CDR3 region has the DNA TGTGCCAGCAGTGAAGCAACGACAGGGAACACTGAAGCTTTCTTT. It translates to CASSEATTGNTEAFF.

The genes are TRBV28 and TRBJ1-1; TRBD1 agrees at 7 bases. The germline V gene has CDR1 MDHEN and CDR2 SYDVKM. V gave up 5 bases and J gave up 1 base; unmatched junction bases: 4. The CDR3 contains 14 residues. The CDR3 loop is CASSIGQANTEAFF. The CDR3 DNA reads TGTGCCAGCAGTATCGGACAGGCGAACACTGAAGCTTTCTTT. Filled out from reference TRBV28 and TRBJ1-1, the complete variable domain reads DVKVTQSSRYLVKRTGEKVFLECVQDMDHENMFWYRQDPGLGLRLIYFSYDVKMKEKGDIPEGYSVSREKKERFSLILESASTNQTSMYLCASSIGQANTEAFFGQGTRLTVV.

This clone was seen more than once but under ten times. This chain connects TRBV15 to TRBJ2-3; TRBD1 agrees at 11 bases. The CDR3 is 16 residues long. The J segment lost 4 bases and the V segment lost 0 bases, leaving 3 bases of the junction unmatched. CDR1 LNHNV and CDR2 YYDKDF come from the germline V gene (reference sequence). CDR3 amino acids: CATSRDPGQGADTQYF. CDR3 nucleotide sequence: TGTGCCACCAGCAGAGATCCGGGACAGGGGGCAGATACGCAGTATTTT. Full variable domain (rest looked up from reference TRBV15 and TRBJ2-3): DAMVIQNPRYQVTQFGKPVTLSCSQTLNHNVMYWYQQKSSQAPKLLFHYYDKDFNNEADTPDNFQSRRPNTSFCFLDIRSPGLGDTAMYLCATSRDPGQGADTQYFGPGTRLTVL.

The chain couples TRBV3-1 (or the pseudogene TRBV3-2) to TRBJ1-4; D is unclear. V was pared by 3 bases and J by 5 bases, with 4 bases between. Germline lookup yields CDR1 LGHDT and CDR2 YNNKEL (reference sequence). The CDR3 consists of 12 residues. The CDR3, as DNA: TGTGCCAGCAGCCATACAAATGAAAAACTGTTTTTT. Protein product: CASSHTNEKLFF.

The chain couples TRBV5-1 to TRBJ2-3, with D perhaps TRBD1 (6 bases). Trimming stripped 0 bases from V and 0 bases from J, with 8 bases between. This CDR3 contains 15 residues. The germline V gene encodes CDR1 SGHRS and CDR2 YFSETQ. CDR3 sequence reads: CASSLATGSTDTQYF. CDR3 DNA: TGCGCCAGCAGCTTGGCCACAGGGAGCACAGATACGCAGTATTTT.

V gene TRBV5-1 combines with J gene TRBJ2-5; 7 nucleotides agree with TRBD1. CDR3 length: 15 amino acids. Trimming removed 7 bases from V and 4 bases from J; junction bases left unmatched: 13. Germline CDR1 SGHRS, CDR2 YFSETQ. CDR3 sequence: CASRSSPQGVETQYF. CDR3 DNA: TGCGCCAGCCGAAGCTCTCCGCAGGGGGTAGAGACCCAGTACTTC.